This T cell receptor (beta chain) was found in a study of T cell changes during pregnancy in multiple sclerosis. Some clones are missing from TCRdb's copy, which holds only in-frame ones; the method was immunoSEQ multiplex PCR. The sample yields about 31,000 clones, 88% seen once. CDR1 SNHLY and CDR2 FYNNEI come from the germline V gene. The length of the CDR3 is 17 residues. V lost 6 bases to trimming and J lost 1 base, with 21 bases between them. Sample: CD4+ T cells from peripheral blood mononuclear cells, taken in the first trimester of pregnancy. This sequence joins TRBV2 and TRBJ1-1; D is possibly TRBD1 (5 bases). The source is a female donor in good health, enrolled as a control in a pregnancy study. The CDR3 reads CASRERWGGSANTEAFF. CDR3 in DNA: TGTGCCAGCAGGGAAAGGTGGGGGGGGTCCGCGAACACTGAAGCTTTCTTT.